The 24 T cell receptor beta chains below come from one sample, sequenced in a study of blood T cell repertoires in COVID-19 (dated by TCRdb to about 2020). Preparation of the library involved the immunoSEQ multiplex PCR assay. The table was pulled from immuneACCESS by TCRdb, which kept in-frame rearrangements only. Such tables lose some clones; where checked, under half of the loss comes from unresolved V genes, and the rest has no known cause. This sample is represented by some 120,000 clones; around 76% of them were singletons. Approximately 10% of the sample is held by the ten biggest clonotypes. Sequencing was performed on peripheral blood. Source of these receptors: a human donor in a cohort sampled during active COVID-19.

This clone is a singleton in its sample. V gene TRBV7-6 combines with J gene TRBJ2-7; TRBD2 agrees at 8 bases. The germline CDR1 and CDR2 sequences are SGHVS and FNYEAQ. This CDR3 is built from 16 residues. J was trimmed by 0 bases and V by 5 bases; bases with no gene match: 9. The CDR3 protein is CASSEASGGLSYEQYF. The CDR3 DNA follows: TGTGCCAGCAGCGAGGCGAGCGGGGGACTCTCCTACGAGCAGTACTTC.

The V gene is TRBV13, the J gene TRBJ2-7; TRBD1 matches at 7 bases. The CDR3 is made up of 15 amino acids. The V gene's germline CDR1 is PRHDT and CDR2 FYEKMQ (reference sequence). Trimming cost V 5 bases and J 2 bases; bases outside gene matches: 9. The CDR3 coding sequence is TGTGCCAGCAGCCCCCGGAAGGGGGCGGCCTACGAGCAGTACTTC. This codes for CASSPRKGAAYEQYF.

The chain uses TRBV27 and TRBJ1-6; D gene uncertain. This CDR3 comprises 15 residues. Germline CDR1 MNHEY, CDR2 SMNVEV (reference sequence). The V end lost 4 bases, the J end lost 2 bases, and 9 bases lay between the germline ends. The CDR3 DNA sequence: TGTGCCAGCAGTTGGCAGGTTCCCTATAATTCACCCCTCCACTTT. Its protein is CASSWQVPYNSPLHF.

The chain has TRBV6-6 and TRBJ1-5; D gene uncertain. This CDR3 is built from 16 residues. Germline lookup yields CDR1 MNHNY and CDR2 SVGAGI (reference sequence). V lost 0 bases and J 0 bases, leaving 9 bases between the germline ends. This CDR3 reads CASSYSIRISNQPQHF. CDR3 sequence (DNA): TGTGCCAGCAGTTACTCTATCAGAATTAGCAATCAGCCCCAGCATTTT.

The chain employs TRBV9 and TRBJ2-2; D is unresolved. The V gene's germline CDR1 is SGDLS and CDR2 YYNGEE. There are 13 residues in the CDR3. Trimming removed 0 bases from V and 4 bases from J, with 4 bases in between. The CDR3 reads CASSVELTGELFF. The CDR3 nucleotides read TGTGCCAGCAGCGTAGAACTCACCGGGGAGCTGTTTTTT.

V gene TRBV5-4 combines with J gene TRBJ2-7, with 10 bases matching TRBD2. Trimming took 7 bases from V and 4 from J; bases not matched to a gene: 8. CDR1 and CDR2 from the germline V gene are SGHNT and YYREEE (reference sequence). The CDR3 spans 14 residues. In DNA form, the CDR3 reads TGTGCCAGCCGGATCGGACTAGCGGATTACGAGCAGTACTTC. It encodes CASRIGLADYEQYF.

The chain employs TRBV27 and TRBJ2-1, with TRBD1 matching over 8 bases. Germline V gene sequence: CDR1 MNHEY, CDR2 SMNVEV (reference sequence). Germline trimming cut 6 bases from V and 8 bases from J; bases unmatched to any gene: 3. The CDR3 length is 12 residues. DNA for the CDR3: TGTGCCAGCAGGGACAGGGACCATGAGCAGTTCTTC. Translated: CASRDRDHEQFF.

The chain links TRBV9 to TRBJ1-2, with 10 bases aligning to TRBD1. The CDR3 extends over 16 amino acids. Trimming removed 4 bases from V and 5 bases from J; junction bases left unmatched: 11. Germline-derived CDR1 and CDR2 are SGDLS and YYNGEE. CDR3 nucleotides: TGTGCCAGCAGCCCAACCGACAGGGGGCGCCGGTATGGCTACACCTTC. This codes for CASSPTDRGRRYGYTF.

The chain couples TRBV9 to TRBJ2-7, with D tentatively TRBD1 (6 bases). This CDR3 region has 13 residues. Germline assignment: CDR1 SGDLS and CDR2 YYNGEE. Between the trimmed V and J ends, which lost 3 bases and 6 bases, there was a span of 13 bases. The CDR3 nucleotides are TGTGCCAGCAGCGGATTATACAGGGCCGAGCAGTACTTC. It encodes CASSGLYRAEQYF.

The CDR3 bases are TGTGCCTGGGGGGGAGGCAACTACGAGCAGTACTTC. This translates into CAWGGGNYEQYF. The chain employs TRBV30 and TRBJ2-7, with D possibly being TRBD2 (6 bases). Germline V gene data show CDR1 as GTSNPN and CDR2 as SVGIG (reference sequence). The CDR3 runs to 12 residues. Trimming shortened V by 5 bases and J by 3 bases, and 11 bases separated the two germline ends.

The chain recombines TRBV5-1 with TRBJ1-1, with D perhaps TRBD1 (6 bases). Trimming cost V 0 bases and J 2 bases, with 8 bases left between them. Germline loops: CDR1 SGHRS, CDR2 YFSETQ. The CDR3 is made up of 14 amino acids. The CDR3 is CASSLGGLNTEAFF. Written as DNA, the CDR3 is TGCGCCAGCAGCTTGGGGGGGCTTAACACTGAAGCTTTCTTT.

The chain employs TRBV28 and TRBJ2-5; possibly TRBD2 for D (6 bases). This CDR3 is 15 amino acids long. The ends were cut back, 2 bases at V and 5 bases at J, with 15 bases in the middle. Germline V CDR1 and CDR2: MDHEN, SYDVKM. The CDR3 DNA reads TGTGCCAGCAGTTTAAATTGGGGGGTGGGTGAGACCCAGTACTTC. Translating it yields CASSLNWGVGETQYF.

The chain recombines TRBV14 with TRBJ1-1; the D is unclear. CDR1 SGHDN and CDR2 FVKESK come from the germline V gene. The ends were cut back, 0 bases at V and 6 bases at J, with 17 bases in the middle. The CDR3 contains 16 residues. For the CDR3, the DNA is TGTGCCAGCAGCCAAGATTGGTCGAGGGCTAGGTCTGAAGCTTTCTTT. This translates into CASSQDWSRARSEAFF.

The gene calls are TRBV4-1 and TRBJ1-4, with D maybe TRBD1 (6 bases). V dropped 2 bases and J dropped 5 bases, with 15 bases sitting between them. In germline, CDR1 is MGHRA, CDR2 YSYEKL. The CDR3 length is 16 residues. CDR3 sequence reads: CASSQPQDRSNEKLFF. The CDR3 DNA is TGCGCCAGCAGCCAACCGCAAGACAGGTCGAATGAAAAACTGTTTTTT.

The chain links TRBV11-2 to TRBJ2-1, with TRBD2 matching 11 bases. The CDR3 sequence is 16 residues long. Germline values: CDR1 SGHAT, CDR2 FQNNGV. V shed 1 base and J 10 bases; nucleotides not matched to a gene: 9. The CDR3 here is CASSLGVLAGASEQFF. The DNA for the CDR3 is TGTGCCAGCAGCTTAGGAGTACTAGCGGGGGCTTCGGAGCAGTTCTTC.

The CDR3 DNA sequence: TGCGCCAGCACACCAGGGGGCGGAAAAGACGAGCAGTACTTC. Protein product: CASTPGGGKDEQYF. The genes are TRBV5-1 and TRBJ2-7; TRBD1 agrees at 8 bases. The CDR3 runs 14 residues. J lost 5 bases, V lost 6 bases, and 10 bases had no gene match. CDR1 and CDR2 (germline): SGHRS, YFSETQ. Full variable domain (remainder filled in from reference TRBV5-1 and TRBJ2-7): KAGVTQTPRYLIKTRGQQVTLSCSPISGHRSVSWYQQTPGQGLQFLFEYFSETQRNKGNFPGRFSGRQFSNSRSEMNVSTLELGDSALYLCASTPGGGKDEQYFGPGTRLTVT.

The V gene is TRBV27, the J gene TRBJ1-6; D perhaps matches TRBD1 (6 bases). This CDR3 comprises 15 residues. Trimming pared 2 bases from V and 7 bases from J, leaving 12 bases between. Germline V gives CDR1 MNHEY, CDR2 SMNVEV (reference sequence). The CDR3 region is CASSLNRVENSPLHF. In DNA form, the CDR3 reads TGTGCCAGCAGTTTAAACAGGGTTGAGAATTCACCCCTCCACTTT.

V and J are TRBV29-1 and TRBJ1-5, with no clear D. V lost 2 bases to trimming and J lost 3 bases, with 8 bases between them. This CDR3 region has 13 residues. Per germline, CDR1 SQVTM and CDR2 ANQGSEA. CDR3 DNA sequence: TGCAGCGTTGAATTCGGGAACAATCAGCCCCAGCATTTT. This sequence encodes CSVEFGNNQPQHF.

This clone was counted at least ten times. V gene TRBV19 combines with J gene TRBJ1-1; TRBD1 might be the D (6 bases). V lost 3 bases to trimming and J lost 9 bases, with 20 bases between them. The V gene's germline CDR1 is LNHDA and CDR2 SQIVND (reference sequence). CDR3 length equals 15 residues. The CDR3 loop is CASSIQKSGGGQAFF. Here the CDR3 DNA reads TGTGCCAGTAGTATCCAAAAGTCGGGGGGCGGTCAAGCTTTCTTT.

The rearrangement links TRBV7-9 to TRBJ1-5, with 7 nucleotides matching TRBD1. The junction had 16 bases not matched to a gene; V was cut back by 5 bases and J by 0 bases. The CDR3 totals 19 residues. CDR1 and CDR2 (germline): SEHNR, FQNEAQ (reference sequence). CDR3 in DNA: TGTGCCAGCAGCCCCTCCATGAGTCTCGGACAGGATAGCAATCAGCCCCAGCATTTT. This gives the protein CASSPSMSLGQDSNQPQHF.

V usage is TRBV4-2 and J usage is TRBJ2-1, with TRBD1 matching over 7 bases. V trimming: 1 base; J trimming: 12 bases; junction bases outside the gene matches: 9. Germline V gives CDR1 LGHNA, CDR2 YNFKEQ. This CDR3 comprises 14 residues. Here the CDR3 DNA reads TGTGCCAGCAGCCAAGGGGGTCAGGGGGAAACGCAGTTCTTC. Its protein product is CASSQGGQGETQFF.

A word on this clone: At the DNA level, this CDR3 is encoded by other sequences in the same sample as well. The chain employs TRBV5-6 and TRBJ2-7, with 7 bases aligning to TRBD2. The CDR3 sequence is 14 residues long. The trim removed 2 bases at V and 3 bases at J, leaving 5 bases unmatched. CDR1 and CDR2 (germline): SGHDT, YYEEEE. The CDR3 sequence is CASSFGRGNYEQYF. As DNA, the CDR3 is TGTGCCAGCAGCTTCGGGCGGGGGAACTACGAGCAGTACTTC.

The chain recombines TRBV11-2 with TRBJ2-2; 10 bases map to TRBD2. Per the germline V gene, CDR1 is SGHAT and CDR2 is FQNNGV. The CDR3 runs to 16 residues. Unmatched junction bases numbered 5, after V lost 5 bases and J lost 2 bases. The CDR3 loop is CASSGRTSGNTGELFF. DNA for the CDR3: TGTGCCAGCAGCGGAAGGACTAGCGGAAACACCGGGGAGCTGTTTTTT.

V and J are TRBV2 and TRBJ2-1; 9 nucleotides agree with TRBD2. With V trimmed by 2 bases and J by 3 bases, 2 bases remained unmatched. The CDR3 is 15 residues long. From germline, CDR1 is SNHLY and CDR2 FYNNEI. As DNA, the CDR3 is TGTGCCAGCAGTGAATGGACTAGCGACTACAATGAGCAGTTCTTC. Protein product: CASSEWTSDYNEQFF.